The 23 T cell receptor beta chains in this list originate from one sample, sequenced in a study of cytomegalovirus exposure and HLA in healthy donors. This PCR relied on a set of 60 Vbeta primers and 13 Jbeta primers. Libraries were prepared by immunoSEQ multiplex PCR; TCRdb keeps only in-frame clonotypes and omits some of them. Of some 150,000 clones listed, 80% to 90% are singletons. Sequenced sample: PBMCs. These receptors all stem from a woman between 18 and 29 years old in good health and CMV-seropositive.

The gene calls are TRBV2 and TRBJ2-3; 9 nucleotides match TRBD2. Germline V gene lookup returns CDR1 SNHLY and CDR2 FYNNEI. After removal of 11 bases from V and 6 bases from J, the junction contained 24 bases not matched to a gene. The CDR3 runs 18 residues. As DNA, the CDR3 is TGTGCCTCTAGTGTTTGGGTTCTAGCGGGGCTTGATTCCGATACGCAGTATTTT. Translating it yields CASSVWVLAGLDSDTQYF.

This clone came up a few times. The chain couples TRBV4-2 to TRBJ1-1; D unclear. Germline CDR1 reads LGHNA; CDR2 reads YNFKEQ. CDR3 length: 15 amino acids. V gave up 0 bases and J gave up 4 bases, with 12 bases separating them. The CDR3 bases are TGTGCCAGCAGCCAAGATGAGGGTTCGAGCACTGAAGCTTTCTTT. The encoded protein is CASSQDEGSSTEAFF.

CDR3 amino acids: CASSYDSNYGYTF. The CDR3 DNA follows: TGTGCCAGCAGCTACGACAGTAACTATGGCTACACCTTC. V is TRBV14 and J is TRBJ1-2; possibly TRBD1 for D (5 bases). The CDR3 runs 13 residues. Germline V gene sequence: CDR1 SGHDN, CDR2 FVKESK. Trimming took 5 bases from V and 1 from J, leaving 8 bases between them.

This clone was found a few times. This CDR3 is also generated by other DNA sequences in the sample. V is TRBV18 and J is TRBJ2-7, with 11 positions matching TRBD1. V trimming: 6 bases; J trimming: 0 bases; junction bases outside the gene matches: 4. The CDR3 contains 15 residues. The germline gives CDR1 KGHSH, CDR2 LQKENI. The CDR3 nucleotides read TGTGCCAGCTCGGGTGGGACAGGGGGCTCCTACGAGCAGTACTTC. Translation gives CASSGGTGGSYEQYF.

This clone is a singleton in its sample. The V and J genes are TRBV4-1 and TRBJ1-2; 9 positions agree with TRBD1. There are 15 residues in the CDR3. V was clipped by 6 bases and J by 8 bases; unmatched bases: 13. Looked up from germline, CDR1 is MGHRA and CDR2 is YSYEKL. CDR3 in amino acids: CASRRPGQGWGGYTF. The CDR3 nucleotides are TGCGCCAGCAGACGTCCGGGACAGGGCTGGGGCGGCTACACCTTC.

This CDR3 is CASVKPGGELFF. The CDR3 DNA is TGTGCCAGTGTAAAGCCGGGCGGGGAGCTGTTTTTT. V gene TRBV19 combines with J gene TRBJ2-2; D is ambiguous. The CDR3 contains 12 residues. CDR1 and CDR2 (germline): LNHDA, SQIVND (reference sequence). V lost 8 bases and J lost 7, with 11 bases in between.

The rearrangement joins TRBV7-9 to TRBJ2-7, with 8 positions matching TRBD1. The CDR3 spans 13 residues. From germline, CDR1 is SEHNR and CDR2 FQNEAQ (reference sequence). V dropped 8 bases and J dropped 4; count of bases not matched to a gene: 7. The chain's CDR3 is CASSRDRTYEQYF. In nucleotides, the CDR3 is TGTGCCAGCTCACGGGACAGGACTTACGAGCAGTACTTC.

The gene calls are TRBV27 and TRBJ2-5, with 11 positions matching TRBD1. CDR1 and CDR2 (germline): MNHEY, SMNVEV (reference sequence). The CDR3 extends over 14 amino acids. J lost 5 bases, V lost 7 bases, and 6 bases had no gene match. The CDR3 spells CASTRTGGIETQYF. CDR3 coding DNA: TGTGCCAGCACCAGGACAGGGGGCATCGAGACCCAGTACTTC.

The gene calls are TRBV2 and TRBJ2-2; D ambiguous. The germline CDR1 and CDR2 sequences are SNHLY and FYNNEI. The germline V and J ends were trimmed by 6 bases and 7 bases, with 12 bases remaining between them. CDR3 length: 13 residues. CDR3 residues: CASRAVDVGELFF. As DNA, the CDR3 is TGTGCCAGCAGAGCCGTCGATGTCGGGGAGCTGTTTTTT.

This clone turned up a few times. The chain combines TRBV28 with TRBJ2-6; 7 bases are shared with TRBD1. Germline V gene lookup returns CDR1 MDHEN and CDR2 SYDVKM. The V segment lost 5 bases and the J segment 4 bases; nucleotides outside the gene matches: 5. The CDR3 is 15 amino acids. The CDR3 loop reads CASSQQGSGANVLTF. Written as DNA, the CDR3 is TGTGCCAGCAGTCAACAGGGGTCGGGGGCCAACGTCCTGACTTTC. The full variable domain, with the rest looked up from reference TRBV28 and TRBJ2-6, is DVKVTQSSRYLVKRTGEKVFLECVQDMDHENMFWYRQDPGLGLRLIYFSYDVKMKEKGDIPEGYSVSREKKERFSLILESASTNQTSMYLCASSQQGSGANVLTFGAGSRLTVL.

The chain has TRBV27 and TRBJ2-7, with 12 bases matching TRBD2. Germline CDR1 is MNHEY and CDR2 is SMNVEV (reference sequence). This CDR3 contains 15 residues. Trimming removed 5 bases from V and 5 bases from J; junction bases left unmatched: 7. Written as DNA, the CDR3 is TGTGCCAGCAGTGTTTCTAGCGGGGGGGTAAACGAGCAGTACTTC. Amino acid sequence: CASSVSSGGVNEQYF.

This clone turned up a few times. The chain has TRBV27 and TRBJ2-3; no reliable D call. The germline V gene has CDR1 MNHEY and CDR2 SMNVEV (reference sequence). V gave up 5 bases and J gave up 2 bases, with 5 bases separating them. The CDR3 spans 12 residues. CDR3 in DNA: TGTGCCAGCAGTCCCCACACAGATACGCAGTATTTT. Translation: CASSPHTDTQYF.

V is TRBV2 and J is TRBJ2-5; 7 positions match TRBD1. The germline gives CDR1 SNHLY, CDR2 FYNNEI. This CDR3 comprises 13 residues. Unmatched junction bases numbered 5, after V lost 8 bases and J lost 2 bases. Written as DNA, the CDR3 is TGTGCCAGCTCCGGGACAGAGCAAGAGACCCAGTACTTC. As protein: CASSGTEQETQYF.

V usage is TRBV5-1 and J usage is TRBJ2-5; TRBD1 matches 8 bases. CDR1 is SGHRS and CDR2 is YFSETQ in the germline V gene. The CDR3 totals 19 residues. V lost 0 bases to trimming and J lost 3 bases; unmatched junction nucleotides: 16. DNA of the CDR3: TGCGCCAGCAGCTTGGCCAACAGGGGGGTTAATTTTTCGGAAGAGACCCAGTACTTC. It specifies CASSLANRGVNFSEETQYF. Together with reference TRBV5-1 and TRBJ2-5, the CDR3 gives the full variable domain: KAGVTQTPRYLIKTRGQQVTLSCSPISGHRSVSWYQQTPGQGLQFLFEYFSETQRNKGNFPGRFSGRQFSNSRSEMNVSTLELGDSALYLCASSLANRGVNFSEETQYFGPGTRLLVL.

The CDR3 reads CASSWTVQETQYF. The CDR3 region has the DNA TGCGCCAGCAGCTGGACAGTCCAAGAGACCCAGTACTTC. The chain carries TRBV5-1 and TRBJ2-5; perhaps TRBD1 as D (6 bases). The CDR3 length is 13 residues. V was clipped by 3 bases and J by 1 base, with 7 bases between them. Germline CDR1 is SGHRS and CDR2 is YFSETQ.

The chain is built from TRBV5-8 and TRBJ1-2; D remains ambiguous. The V and J ends lost 0 bases and 2 bases respectively, with 11 bases between them. The CDR3 length is 15 residues. CDR1 SGHTS and CDR2 YDEGEE come from the germline V gene. Here the CDR3 reads CASSLAAGSNYGYTF. CDR3 coding DNA: TGTGCCAGCAGCTTGGCGGCGGGGTCCAACTATGGCTACACCTTC.

This clone was counted only a few times. This chain links TRBV4-1 with TRBJ2-4; D is uncertain. The germline CDR1 and CDR2 sequences are MGHRA and YSYEKL. This CDR3 contains 14 residues. V lost 3 bases, J lost 1 base, and 7 bases lay in between. The CDR3 DNA sequence: TGCGCCAGCAGCCAGAGCGACGCCAAAAACATTCAGTACTTC. Protein product: CASSQSDAKNIQYF.

Only a few counts were recorded for this clone. The chain employs TRBV27 and TRBJ1-1; D gene unclear. Trimming left V 7 bases short and J 4 bases short, with 13 bases between. CDR1 and CDR2 (germline): MNHEY, SMNVEV (reference sequence). The CDR3 has 13 amino acids. The CDR3 region is CASTSTAGTEAFF. The CDR3 bases are TGTGCCAGCACCTCCACGGCGGGCACTGAAGCTTTCTTT.

This clone was seen only a few times. J is TRBJ2-1 and V is TRBV7-7; tentative D call: TRBD2 (5 bases). This CDR3 has 16 residues. Germline lookup yields CDR1 SSHAT and CDR2 FNYEAQ (reference sequence). Trimming took 5 bases from V and 7 from J, leaving 21 bases between them. CDR3 nucleotides: TGTGCCAGCAGCGCCGGACTGACACTTGGGATGAATGAGCAGTTCTTC. Its translation: CASSAGLTLGMNEQFF.

This chain links TRBV5-1 with TRBJ1-4, with 10 bases matching TRBD1. Germline-derived CDR1 and CDR2 are SGHRS and YFSETQ. CDR3 length equals 16 residues. V dropped 4 bases and J dropped 4; count of bases not matched to a gene: 7. The CDR3 DNA reads as TGCGCCAGCAGCAGCCGACAGGGGGCAGATAATGAAAAACTGTTTTTT. It yields the protein CASSSRQGADNEKLFF.

The chain employs TRBV27 and TRBJ2-5, with a weak D call TRBD2 (6 bases). The V end was cut by 2 bases, the J end by 4 bases, with 20 bases between. CDR3 length: 17 amino acids. Germline CDR1 is MNHEY and CDR2 is SMNVEV (reference sequence). The CDR3 loop is CASSLKGRGLGVETQYF. CDR3 nucleotides: TGTGCCAGCAGTTTAAAGGGGCGGGGATTGGGGGTAGAGACCCAGTACTTC.

The chain couples TRBV11-2 to TRBJ1-1; D is possibly TRBD1 (5 bases). CDR3 size: 13 residues. The germline V gene encodes CDR1 SGHAT and CDR2 FQNNGV. V shed 1 base and J shed 5 bases, with 8 bases lying between them. This CDR3 is CASSLGPGTEAFF. CDR3 nucleotide sequence: TGTGCCAGCAGCTTAGGGCCAGGGACTGAAGCTTTCTTT.

The V call is TRBV29-1, the J call TRBJ2-7; a possible D gene is TRBD2 (6 bases). The V gene's germline CDR1 is SQVTM and CDR2 ANQGSEA. The CDR3 loop spans 13 amino acids. V lost 6 bases and J 4 bases, leaving 16 bases between the germline ends. CDR3 sequence: CSVQEGPGYEQYF. In DNA, the CDR3 is TGCAGCGTCCAGGAGGGCCCAGGGTACGAGCAGTACTTC.